This T cell receptor (beta chain) was recorded in a study of beta chain features in type 1 diabetes. Whole-study findings and limits: It was possible that PCR favored shorter templates, equally so in patients and controls. The VDJ junctions of type 1 diabetes patients carried fewer insertions and more deletions. When cDNA is sequenced, cells with high TCR expression could be over-represented.

Via the markers CD45RO/CCR7/CD25/CD127/CD95/CD27, stem cell-like memory, regulatory, central memory and naive CD4+ cells were sorted. Germline CDR1 is SGHNT and CDR2 is YYREEE (reference sequence). Trimming pared 0 bases from V and 0 bases from J, leaving 7 bases between. This CDR3 comprises 15 residues. cDNA synthesis used the whole RNA isolate, giving expressed TCRB sequences. Here immunoSEQ multiplex PCR was the method, and the copy in TCRdb shows in-frame clones only, minus some. The sample has under 400,000 clones, 14% seen once. This clone appeared a few times. As yet, its antigen is unknown. The sequence was obtained from a man aged 25-45 years in good health. This chain connects TRBV5-4 to TRBJ1-5; D ambiguous. Material: central memory CD4+ T cells from blood. In DNA form, the CDR3 reads TGTGCCAGCAGCTTGGACGGGTTTAGCAATCAGCCCCAGCATTTT. Translating gives CASSLDGFSNQPQHF.